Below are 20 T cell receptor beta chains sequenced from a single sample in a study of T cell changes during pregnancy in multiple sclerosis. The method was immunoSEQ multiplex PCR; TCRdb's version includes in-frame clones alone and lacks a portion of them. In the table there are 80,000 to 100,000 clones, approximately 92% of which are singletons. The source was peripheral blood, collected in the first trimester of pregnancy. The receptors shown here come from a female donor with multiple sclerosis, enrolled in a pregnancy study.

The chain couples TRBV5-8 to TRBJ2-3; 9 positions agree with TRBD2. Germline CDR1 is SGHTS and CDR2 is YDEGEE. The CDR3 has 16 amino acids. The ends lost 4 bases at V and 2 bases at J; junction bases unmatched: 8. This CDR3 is CASSLRIAGDTDTQYF. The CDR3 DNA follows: TGTGCCAGCAGCCTACGAATAGCGGGAGACACAGATACGCAGTATTTT.

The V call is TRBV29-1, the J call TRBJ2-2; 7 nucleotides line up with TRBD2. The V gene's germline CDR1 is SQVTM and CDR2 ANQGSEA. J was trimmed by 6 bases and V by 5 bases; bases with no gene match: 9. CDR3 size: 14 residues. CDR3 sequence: CSVRSWGGAGELFF. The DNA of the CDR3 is TGCAGCGTTAGAAGTTGGGGGGGGGCCGGGGAGCTGTTTTTT.

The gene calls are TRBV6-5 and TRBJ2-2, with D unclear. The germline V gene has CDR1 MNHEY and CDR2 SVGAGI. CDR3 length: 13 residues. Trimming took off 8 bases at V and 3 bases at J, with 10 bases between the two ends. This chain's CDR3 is CASPPVDTGELFF. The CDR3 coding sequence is TGTGCCAGCCCCCCTGTTGACACCGGGGAGCTGTTTTTT.

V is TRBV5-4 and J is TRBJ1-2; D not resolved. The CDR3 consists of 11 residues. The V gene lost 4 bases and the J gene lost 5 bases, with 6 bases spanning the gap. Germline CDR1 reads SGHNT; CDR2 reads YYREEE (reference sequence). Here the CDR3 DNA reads TGTGCCAGCAGCCGAGAGTATGGCTACACCTTC. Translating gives CASSREYGYTF.

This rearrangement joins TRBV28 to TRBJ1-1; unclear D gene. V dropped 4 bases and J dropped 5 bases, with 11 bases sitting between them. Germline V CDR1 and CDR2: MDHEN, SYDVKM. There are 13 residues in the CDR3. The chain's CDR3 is CASSSLLVTEAFF. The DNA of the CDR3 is TGTGCCAGCAGTTCCCTTCTAGTGACTGAAGCTTTCTTT.

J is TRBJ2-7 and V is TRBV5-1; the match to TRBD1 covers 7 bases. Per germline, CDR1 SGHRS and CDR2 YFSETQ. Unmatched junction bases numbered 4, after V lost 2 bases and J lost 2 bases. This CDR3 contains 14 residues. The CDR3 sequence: CASSFRDSTYEQYF. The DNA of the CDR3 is TGCGCCAGCAGCTTCCGGGACAGTACCTACGAGCAGTACTTC.

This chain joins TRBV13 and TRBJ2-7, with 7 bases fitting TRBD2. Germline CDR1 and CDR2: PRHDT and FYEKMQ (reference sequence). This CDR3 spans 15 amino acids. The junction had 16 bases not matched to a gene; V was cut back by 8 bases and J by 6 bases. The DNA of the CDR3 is TGTGCCAGCGCCCAGGGAGGCGGGAGATCTCGCGAGCAGTACTTC. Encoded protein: CASAQGGGRSREQYF.

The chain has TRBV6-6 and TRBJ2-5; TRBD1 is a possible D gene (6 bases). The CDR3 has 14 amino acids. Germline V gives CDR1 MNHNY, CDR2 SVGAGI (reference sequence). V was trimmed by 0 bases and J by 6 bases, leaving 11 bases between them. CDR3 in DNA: TGTGCCAGCAGTTACTCCACAGGGTGGCAGACCCAGTACTTC. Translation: CASSYSTGWQTQYF.

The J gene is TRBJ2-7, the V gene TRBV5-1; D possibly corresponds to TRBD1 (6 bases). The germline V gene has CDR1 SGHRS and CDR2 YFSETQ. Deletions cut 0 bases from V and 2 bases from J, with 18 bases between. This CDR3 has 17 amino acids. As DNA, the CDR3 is TGCGCCAGCAGCTTGGGGGCCCTCCGGGACATCACCTACGAGCAGTACTTC. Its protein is CASSLGALRDITYEQYF.

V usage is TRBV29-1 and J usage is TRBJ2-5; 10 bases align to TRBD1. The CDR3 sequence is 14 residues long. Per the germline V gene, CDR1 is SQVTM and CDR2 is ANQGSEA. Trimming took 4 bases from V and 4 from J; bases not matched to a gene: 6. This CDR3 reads CSVAGGQGRETQYF. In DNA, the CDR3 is TGCAGCGTTGCGGGGGGACAGGGGAGAGAGACCCAGTACTTC.

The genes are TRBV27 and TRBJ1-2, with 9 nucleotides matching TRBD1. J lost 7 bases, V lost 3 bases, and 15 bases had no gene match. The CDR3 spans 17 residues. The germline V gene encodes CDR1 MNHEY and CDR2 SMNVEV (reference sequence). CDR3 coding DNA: TGTGCCAGCAGTTTTTCCGGGACAGGGATTATCCCGGTTGGCTACACCTTC. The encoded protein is CASSFSGTGIIPVGYTF.

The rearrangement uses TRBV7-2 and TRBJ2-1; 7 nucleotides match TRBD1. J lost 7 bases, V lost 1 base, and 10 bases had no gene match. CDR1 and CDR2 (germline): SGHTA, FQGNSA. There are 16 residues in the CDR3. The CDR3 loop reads CASSLVRAGGFNEQFF. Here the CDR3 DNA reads TGTGCCAGCAGCTTAGTGAGGGCAGGGGGTTTTAATGAGCAGTTCTTC.

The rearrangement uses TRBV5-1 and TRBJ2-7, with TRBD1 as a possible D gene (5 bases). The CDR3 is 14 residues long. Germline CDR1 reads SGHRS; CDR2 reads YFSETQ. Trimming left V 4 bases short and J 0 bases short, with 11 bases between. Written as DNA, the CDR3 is TGCGCCAGCAGCGGAGACAGCCTCTCCTACGAGCAGTACTTC. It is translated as CASSGDSLSYEQYF. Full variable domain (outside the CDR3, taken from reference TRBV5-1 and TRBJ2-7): KAGVTQTPRYLIKTRGQQVTLSCSPISGHRSVSWYQQTPGQGLQFLFEYFSETQRNKGNFPGRFSGRQFSNSRSEMNVSTLELGDSALYLCASSGDSLSYEQYFGPGTRLTVT.

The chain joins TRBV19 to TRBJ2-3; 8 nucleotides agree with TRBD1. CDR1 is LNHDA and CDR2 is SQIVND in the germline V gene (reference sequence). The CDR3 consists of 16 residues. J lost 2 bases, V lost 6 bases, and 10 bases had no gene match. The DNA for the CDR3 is TGTGCCAGTAGCAGAGGGACAGGACTAAACACAGATACGCAGTATTTT. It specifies CASSRGTGLNTDTQYF. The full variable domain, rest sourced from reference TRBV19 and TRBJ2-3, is DGGITQSPKYLFRKEGQNVTLSCEQNLNHDAMYWYRQDPGQGLRLIYYSQIVNDFQKGDIAEGYSVSREKKESFPLTVTSAQKNPTAFYLCASSRGTGLNTDTQYFGPGTRLTVL.

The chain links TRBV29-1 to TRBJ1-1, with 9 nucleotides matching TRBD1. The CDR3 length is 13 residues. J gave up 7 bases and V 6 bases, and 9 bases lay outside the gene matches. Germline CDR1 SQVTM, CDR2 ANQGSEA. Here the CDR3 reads CSVGQGGEFEAFF. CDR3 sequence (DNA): TGCAGCGTGGGACAGGGAGGGGAGTTTGAAGCTTTCTTT.

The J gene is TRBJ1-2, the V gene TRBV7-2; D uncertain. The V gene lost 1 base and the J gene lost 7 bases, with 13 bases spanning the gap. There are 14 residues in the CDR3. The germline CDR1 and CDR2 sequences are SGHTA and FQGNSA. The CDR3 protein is CASSLGEDLGGYTF. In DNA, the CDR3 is TGTGCCAGCAGCTTAGGGGAGGATTTGGGTGGCTACACCTTC.

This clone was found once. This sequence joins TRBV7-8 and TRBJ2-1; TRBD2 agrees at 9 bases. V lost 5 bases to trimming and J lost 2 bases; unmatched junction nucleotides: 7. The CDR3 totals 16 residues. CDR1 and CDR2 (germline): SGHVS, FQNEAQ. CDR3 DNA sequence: TGTGCCAGCAGCCCCTGGGTAGCGGGGGCCTACAATGAGCAGTTCTTC. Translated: CASSPWVAGAYNEQFF.

The CDR3 reads CASSSLSFYGYTF. The CDR3, as DNA: TGTGCCAGCAGTTCGTTATCCTTCTATGGCTACACCTTC. V and J are TRBV6-5 and TRBJ1-2; D call uncertain. From germline, CDR1 is MNHEY and CDR2 SVGAGI. The CDR3 sequence is 13 residues long. V lost 4 bases and J lost 4, with 10 bases in between.

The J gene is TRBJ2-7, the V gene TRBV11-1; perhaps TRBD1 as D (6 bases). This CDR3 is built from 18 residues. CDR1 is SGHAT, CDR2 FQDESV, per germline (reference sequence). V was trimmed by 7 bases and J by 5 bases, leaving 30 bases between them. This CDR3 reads CASTPELSLRGRLNEQYF. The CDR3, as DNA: TGTGCCAGCACCCCCGAACTTAGCCTCAGGGGACGCCTTAACGAGCAGTACTTC.

The DNA for the CDR3 is TGTGCCAGCAAATTAGCGGGAAGCGTGAGTGAGCAGTACTTC. Its protein product is CASKLAGSVSEQYF. The chain uses TRBV2 and TRBJ2-7; 8 bases fit TRBD2. CDR1 is SNHLY, CDR2 FYNNEI, per germline. V was clipped by 7 bases and J by 7 bases; unmatched bases: 12. There are 14 residues in the CDR3.